The clone carrying this TCR beta chain is a singleton in its sample. Its antigen is unidentified. The length of the CDR3 is 12 residues. Looked up from germline, CDR1 is MNHEY and CDR2 is SVGAGI. V shed 0 bases and J shed 7 bases, with 4 bases lying between them. The entry originates in a study of T cell responses to AZD1222 COVID-19 vaccine. The study, taken as a whole, reports: It should be noted that donors were predominantly white British and more often female, and clonal diversity was possibly underestimated. Vaccination with two AZD1222 doses was followed by a rise in Spike-specific TCR breadth and depth.

Assay used: immunoSEQ multiplex PCR; TCRdb lists only in-frame clones, some missing. The repertoire holds 75,000 to 95,000 clones, with about 91% as singletons. This clonotype was sampled from an adult in good health. Sequencing used peripheral blood, obtained on day 0 of MenACWY control vaccination. V and J are TRBV6-5 and TRBJ2-1; D is uncertain. The CDR3 loop is CASSYSRNEQFF. The CDR3 DNA reads as TGTGCCAGCAGTTACTCTAGGAATGAGCAGTTCTTC.